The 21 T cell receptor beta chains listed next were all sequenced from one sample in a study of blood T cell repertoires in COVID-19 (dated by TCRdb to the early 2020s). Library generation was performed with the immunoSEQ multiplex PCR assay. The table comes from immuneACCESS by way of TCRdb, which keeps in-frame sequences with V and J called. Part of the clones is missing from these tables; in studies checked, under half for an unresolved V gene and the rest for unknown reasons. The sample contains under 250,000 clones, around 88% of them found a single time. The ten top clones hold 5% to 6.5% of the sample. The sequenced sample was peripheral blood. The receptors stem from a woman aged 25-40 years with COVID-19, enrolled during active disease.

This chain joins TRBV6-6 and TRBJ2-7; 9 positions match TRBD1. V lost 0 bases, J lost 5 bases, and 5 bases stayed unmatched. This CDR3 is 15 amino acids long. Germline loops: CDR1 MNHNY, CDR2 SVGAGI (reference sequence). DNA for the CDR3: TGTGCCAGCAGTTACTCAGACAGGGGGTTCGACGAGCAGTACTTC. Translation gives CASSYSDRGFDEQYF.

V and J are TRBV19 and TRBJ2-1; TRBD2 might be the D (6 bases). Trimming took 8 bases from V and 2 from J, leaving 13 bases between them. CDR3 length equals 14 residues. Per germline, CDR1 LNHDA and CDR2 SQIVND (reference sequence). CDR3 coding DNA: TGTGCCAGTTCCCATGGGACTCCCTACAATGAGCAGTTCTTC. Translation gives CASSHGTPYNEQFF.

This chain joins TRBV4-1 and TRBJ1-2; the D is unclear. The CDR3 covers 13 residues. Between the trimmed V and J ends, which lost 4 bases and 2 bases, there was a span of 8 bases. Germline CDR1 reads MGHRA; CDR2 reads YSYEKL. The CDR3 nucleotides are TGCGCCAGCAGCCCGACACTGAACTATGGCTACACCTTC. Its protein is CASSPTLNYGYTF.

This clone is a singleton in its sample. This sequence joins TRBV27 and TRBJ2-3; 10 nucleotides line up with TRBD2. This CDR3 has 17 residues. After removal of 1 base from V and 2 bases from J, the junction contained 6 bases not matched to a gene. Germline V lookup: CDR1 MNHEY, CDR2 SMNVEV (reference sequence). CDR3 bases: TGTGCCAGCAGTTTATTTGCGAGCGGGGGGGTCACAGATACGCAGTATTTT. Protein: CASSLFASGGVTDTQYF.

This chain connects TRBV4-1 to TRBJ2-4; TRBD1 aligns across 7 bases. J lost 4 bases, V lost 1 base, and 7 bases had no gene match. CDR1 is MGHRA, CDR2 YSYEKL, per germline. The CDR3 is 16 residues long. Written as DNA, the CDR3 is TGCGCCAGCAGCCAAGTTGGTAGGGGGCCAAAAAACATTCAGTACTTC. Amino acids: CASSQVGRGPKNIQYF.

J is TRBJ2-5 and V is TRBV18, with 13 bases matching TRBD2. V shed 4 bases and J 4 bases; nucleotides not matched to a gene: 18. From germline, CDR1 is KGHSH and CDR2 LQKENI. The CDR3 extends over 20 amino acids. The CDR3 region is CASSLQRRTSGRMGRETQYF. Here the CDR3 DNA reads TGTGCCAGCTCACTCCAACGCCGGACTAGCGGGAGAATGGGAAGAGAGACCCAGTACTTC.

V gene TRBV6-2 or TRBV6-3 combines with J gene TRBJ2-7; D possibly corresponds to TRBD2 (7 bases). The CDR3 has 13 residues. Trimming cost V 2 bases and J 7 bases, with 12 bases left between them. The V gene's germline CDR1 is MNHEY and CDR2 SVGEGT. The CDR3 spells CASSYGGAGEQYF. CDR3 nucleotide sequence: TGTGCCAGCAGTTACGGGGGGGCCGGGGAGCAGTACTTC.

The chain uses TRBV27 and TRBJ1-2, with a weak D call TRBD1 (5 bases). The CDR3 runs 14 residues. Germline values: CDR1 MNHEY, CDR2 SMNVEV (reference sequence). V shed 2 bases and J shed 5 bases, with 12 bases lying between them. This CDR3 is CASSLRGTHYGYTF. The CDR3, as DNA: TGTGCCAGCAGTTTACGAGGGACTCATTATGGCTACACCTTC.

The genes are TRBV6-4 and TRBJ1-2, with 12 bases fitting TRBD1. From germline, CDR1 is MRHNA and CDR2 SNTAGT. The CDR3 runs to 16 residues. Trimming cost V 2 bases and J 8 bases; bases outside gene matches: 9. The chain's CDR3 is CASSDIPGQGARGYTF. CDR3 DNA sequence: TGTGCCAGCAGTGACATTCCGGGACAGGGGGCGAGAGGCTACACCTTC.

CDR3 amino acids: CASSYRGIDGYTF. DNA for the CDR3: TGTGCCAGCAGTTACCGCGGAATCGATGGCTACACCTTC. The V call is TRBV6-6, the J call TRBJ1-2; D uncertain. The CDR3 is 13 amino acids. Germline V gives CDR1 MNHNY, CDR2 SVGAGI (reference sequence). V was trimmed by 2 bases and J by 6 bases, leaving 10 bases between them.

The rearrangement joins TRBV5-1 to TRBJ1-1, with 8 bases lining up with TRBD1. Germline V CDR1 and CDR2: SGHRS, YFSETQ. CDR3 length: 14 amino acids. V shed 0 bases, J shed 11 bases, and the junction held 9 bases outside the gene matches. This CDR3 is CASSLEWQGAMAFF. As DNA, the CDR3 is TGCGCCAGCAGCTTGGAATGGCAGGGGGCGATGGCTTTCTTT.

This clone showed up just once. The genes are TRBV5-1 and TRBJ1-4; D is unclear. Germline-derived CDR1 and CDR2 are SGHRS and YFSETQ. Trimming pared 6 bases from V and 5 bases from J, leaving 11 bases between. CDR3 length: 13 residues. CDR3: CASKEPGNEKLFF. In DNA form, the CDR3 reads TGCGCCAGCAAAGAACCAGGAAATGAAAAACTGTTTTTT. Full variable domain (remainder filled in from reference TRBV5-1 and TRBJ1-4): KAGVTQTPRYLIKTRGQQVTLSCSPISGHRSVSWYQQTPGQGLQFLFEYFSETQRNKGNFPGRFSGRQFSNSRSEMNVSTLELGDSALYLCASKEPGNEKLFFGSGTQLSVL.

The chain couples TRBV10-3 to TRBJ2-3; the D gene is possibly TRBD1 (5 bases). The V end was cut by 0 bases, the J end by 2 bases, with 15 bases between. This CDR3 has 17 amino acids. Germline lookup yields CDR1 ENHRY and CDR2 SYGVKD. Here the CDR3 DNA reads TGTGCCATCAGTGAGTCGATTCGGATGGGGCCCACAGATACGCAGTATTTT. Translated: CAISESIRMGPTDTQYF.

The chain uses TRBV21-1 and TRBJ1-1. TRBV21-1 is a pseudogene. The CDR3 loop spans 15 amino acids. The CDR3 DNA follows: TGTGCCAGCAGCCCCCTAGTTAGAATAGGCACTGAAGCTTTCTTT. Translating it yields CASSPLVRIGTEAFF.

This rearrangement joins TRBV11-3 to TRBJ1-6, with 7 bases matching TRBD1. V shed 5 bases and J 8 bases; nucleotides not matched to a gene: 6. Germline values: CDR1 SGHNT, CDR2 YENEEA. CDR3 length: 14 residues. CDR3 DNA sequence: TGTGCCAGCAGCACGGGACAGCCGGATTCACCCCTCCACTTT. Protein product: CASSTGQPDSPLHF.

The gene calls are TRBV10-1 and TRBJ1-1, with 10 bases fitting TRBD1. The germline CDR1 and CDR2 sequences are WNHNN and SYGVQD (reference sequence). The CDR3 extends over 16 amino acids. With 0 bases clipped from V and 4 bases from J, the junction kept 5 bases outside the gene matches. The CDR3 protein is CASSESRTGGFTEAFF. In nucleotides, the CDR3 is TGCGCCAGCAGTGAGTCGAGGACAGGGGGTTTCACTGAAGCTTTCTTT.

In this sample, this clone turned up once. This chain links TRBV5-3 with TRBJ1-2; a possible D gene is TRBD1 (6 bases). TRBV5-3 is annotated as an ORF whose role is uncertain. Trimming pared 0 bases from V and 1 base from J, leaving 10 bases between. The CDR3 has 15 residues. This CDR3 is CARSLEAGDNYGYTF. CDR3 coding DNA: TGTGCCAGAAGCTTGGAGGCAGGGGATAACTATGGCTACACCTTC.

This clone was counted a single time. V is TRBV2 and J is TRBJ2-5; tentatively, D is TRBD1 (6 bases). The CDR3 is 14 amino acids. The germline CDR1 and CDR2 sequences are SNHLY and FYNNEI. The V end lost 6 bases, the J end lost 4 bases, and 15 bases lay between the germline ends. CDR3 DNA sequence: TGTGCCAGCAGGGACCCAGGGGACCGAGAGACCCAGTACTTC. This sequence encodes CASRDPGDRETQYF.

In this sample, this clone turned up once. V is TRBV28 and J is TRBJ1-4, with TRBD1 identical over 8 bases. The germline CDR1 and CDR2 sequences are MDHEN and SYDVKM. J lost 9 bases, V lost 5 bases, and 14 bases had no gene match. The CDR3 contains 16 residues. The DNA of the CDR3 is TGTGCCAGCAGTCTCCAAGGAGGGACAGGTTCAAAAAAACTGTTTTTT. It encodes CASSLQGGTGSKKLFF. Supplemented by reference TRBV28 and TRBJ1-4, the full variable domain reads DVKVTQSSRYLVKRTGEKVFLECVQDMDHENMFWYRQDPGLGLRLIYFSYDVKMKEKGDIPEGYSVSREKKERFSLILESASTNQTSMYLCASSLQGGTGSKKLFFGSGTQLSVL.

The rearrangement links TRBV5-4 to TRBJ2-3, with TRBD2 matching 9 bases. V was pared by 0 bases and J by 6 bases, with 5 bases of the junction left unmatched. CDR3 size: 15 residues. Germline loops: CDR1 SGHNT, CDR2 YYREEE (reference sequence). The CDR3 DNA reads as TGTGCCAGCAGCTTGGTCCTAGCGGGGCCCGATACGCAGTATTTT. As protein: CASSLVLAGPDTQYF.

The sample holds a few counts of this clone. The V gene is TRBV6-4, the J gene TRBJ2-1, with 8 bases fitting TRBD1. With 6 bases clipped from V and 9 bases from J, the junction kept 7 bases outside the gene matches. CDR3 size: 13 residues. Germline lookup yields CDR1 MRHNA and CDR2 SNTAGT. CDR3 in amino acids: CASSQQGGIEQFF. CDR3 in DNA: TGTGCCAGCAGCCAACAGGGGGGAATTGAGCAGTTCTTC.